This T cell receptor beta chain was captured by sequencing in a study of PD-L1 blockade in urothelial cancer. Study-level information: Intravenous atezolizumab, 1,200 mg every 3 weeks, was begun by patients around 2014.

Note on this clone: Its cognate antigen is unknown.

Sequencing was performed with immunoSEQ multiplex PCR; in TCRdb, only in-frame clones are kept and a portion is missing. The sample lists about 83,000 clones, around 87% occurring once. Individual patients had between 1 and 8 samples, taken pretreatment and on-treatment. The V end lost 1 base, the J end lost 3 bases, and 8 bases lay between the germline ends. CDR3 length: 15 amino acids. CDR1 is SGHDT and CDR2 is YYEEEE in the germline V gene. Study-wide findings and caveats: Better progression-free and overall survival followed lower pretreatment blood clonality. More expansion of tumor-associated blood clones, seen at 3 weeks, marked durable-benefit patients.

Sequenced material: PBMCs, taken around atezolizumab (anti-PD-L1) treatment. The TCR was taken from a woman aged 70-85 years with urothelial cancer. The chain joins TRBV5-6 to TRBJ2-6; D gene ambiguous. CDR3 protein: CASSLYGGGANVLTF. The CDR3 nucleotides read TGTGCCAGCAGCTTGTATGGCGGTGGGGCCAACGTCCTGACTTTC.